One and the same sample provided the 27 T cell receptor beta chains below, sequenced in a study of T cell repertoires in aging, cancer and after chemotherapy. Rearranged V-D-J TRB sequences were amplified with a mixed TRB-A/B primer pool. MiXCR was run by TCRdb on the multiplex PCR reads, yielding one entry per CDR3 protein. The data show over 1,000 distinct CDR3 sequences, approximately 28% seen once. Amplification of TCR beta used genomic DNA extracted from peripheral blood. Sequenced material: blood. The receptor source for this set is a human donor with a solid tumor.

This clonotype was observed a few times. The chain joins TRBV19 to TRBJ1-2; D is possibly TRBD1 (6 bases). Germline CDR1 reads LNHDA; CDR2 reads SQIVND (reference sequence). Trimming removed 5 bases at V and 0 bases at J, with 19 bases between. The CDR3 extends over 17 amino acids. The CDR3, as DNA: TGTGCCAGTAGTCCTCAGGGTGCGGGACAAGCTAACTATGGCTACACCTTC. This sequence encodes CASSPQGAGQANYGYTF.

CDR3 in amino acids: CATSDPLQGGQPQHF. The CDR3 coding sequence is TGTGCCACCAGTGATCCCTTGCAGGGGGGTCAGCCCCAGCATTTT. This chain links TRBV24-1 with TRBJ1-5; the match to TRBD1 covers 7 bases. After removal of 3 bases from V and 6 bases from J, the junction contained 7 bases not matched to a gene. CDR3 length: 15 amino acids. Germline V gives CDR1 KGHDR, CDR2 SFDVKD.

The chain combines TRBV11-2 with TRBJ2-5, with D tentatively TRBD1 or TRBD2 (5 bases each). The V and J ends lost 1 base and 2 bases respectively, with 11 bases between them. Germline V lookup: CDR1 SGHAT, CDR2 FQNNGV. There are 15 residues in the CDR3. CDR3 coding DNA: TGTGCCAGCAGCTTAGTGGGGGTCGAACAAGAGACCCAGTACTTC. Its protein product is CASSLVGVEQETQYF.

This clonotype counts as medium-sized (0.01 to 0.1%). The chain carries TRBV12-3 or TRBV12-4 and TRBJ2-7, with D maybe TRBD2 (6 bases). Trimming stripped 5 bases from V and 6 bases from J, with 11 bases between. The CDR3 extends over 12 amino acids. The DNA for the CDR3 is TGTGCCAGCAGTCGCGGGGCATCCGAGCAGTACTTC. Translation: CASSRGASEQYF.

In its sample, this clonotype is large. The rearrangement uses TRBV15 and TRBJ1-2; D perhaps matches TRBD1 (6 bases). The germline gives CDR1 LNHNV, CDR2 YYDKDF (reference sequence). This CDR3 is built from 14 residues. The germline V and J ends were trimmed by 6 bases and 4 bases, with 15 bases remaining between them. CDR3 sequence (DNA): TGTGCCACCAGTCTGTACGGGGGGCTCTATGGCTACACCTTC. Encoded protein: CATSLYGGLYGYTF.

This clonotype counts as large (0.1 to 1%). The rearrangement uses TRBV6-5 and TRBJ2-2; TRBD1 is a possible D gene (6 bases). The germline gives CDR1 MNHEY, CDR2 SVGAGI. Trimming shortened V by 0 bases and J by 6 bases, and 11 bases separated the two germline ends. The CDR3 spans 15 residues. This CDR3 is CASSYSTGIPGELFF. Here the CDR3 DNA reads TGTGCCAGCAGTTACTCAACAGGGATCCCCGGGGAGCTGTTTTTT.

This clonotype has only a few counts. This chain joins TRBV27 and TRBJ1-5; a weak D match, TRBD1 (6 bases). Germline-derived CDR1 and CDR2 are MNHEY and SMNVEV (reference sequence). Trimming removed 2 bases from V and 7 bases from J, with 9 bases in between. This CDR3 is built from 13 residues. The CDR3 loop reads CASSLGTRQPQHF. The CDR3 DNA sequence: TGTGCCAGCAGTTTAGGGACAAGACAGCCCCAGCATTTT.

This clonotype has just a few counts. The CDR3, as DNA: TGCGCCAGCAGCTGGGCTAGCGGCACAGATACGCAGTATTTT. It encodes CASSWASGTDTQYF. V is TRBV5-1 and J is TRBJ2-3, with D perhaps matching TRBD2 (6 bases). Trimming cost V 3 bases and J 1 base, with 9 bases left between them. This CDR3 contains 14 residues. The germline CDR1 and CDR2 sequences are SGHRS and YFSETQ.

The table lists this clonotype with a few counts. The rearrangement uses TRBV7-9 and TRBJ2-1; D is perhaps TRBD1 or TRBD2 (6 bases each). CDR1 SEHNR and CDR2 FQNEAQ come from the germline V gene (reference sequence). The V and J ends lost 1 base and 8 bases respectively, with 12 bases between them. This CDR3 is built from 14 residues. CDR3: CASSLVIGGHEQFF. CDR3 sequence (DNA): TGTGCCAGCAGCTTAGTTATCGGGGGCCATGAGCAGTTCTTC.

This clonotype was detected a few times. The V and J genes are TRBV19 and TRBJ1-6; no clear D gene. The CDR3 spans 15 residues. Trimming stripped 3 bases from V and 7 bases from J, with 13 bases between. Germline CDR1 and CDR2: LNHDA and SQIVND (reference sequence). The CDR3 DNA reads as TGTGCCAGTAGTATTCGACCGCTCGACAATTCACCCCTCCACTTT. The encoded protein is CASSIRPLDNSPLHF.

This clonotype has only a few counts. The chain carries TRBV20-1 and TRBJ2-7; TRBD2 agrees at 12 bases. There are 13 residues in the CDR3. Per the germline V gene, CDR1 is DFQATT and CDR2 is SNEGSKA (reference sequence). V lost 5 bases and J lost 5; bases outside the gene matches: 4. CDR3 DNA: TGCAGTGCTCCTACTAGCGGGAGGAACGAGCAGTACTTC. Its protein product is CSAPTSGRNEQYF.

In this sample, this clonotype turned up a few times. The V and J genes are TRBV19 and TRBJ1-5; D is possibly TRBD1 (6 bases). CDR3 length: 14 amino acids. The V gene lost 3 bases and the J gene lost 5 bases, with 11 bases spanning the gap. Germline V gives CDR1 LNHDA, CDR2 SQIVND (reference sequence). The CDR3 reads CASSIGDTHQPQHF. The CDR3 DNA follows: TGTGCCAGTAGTATTGGGGACACCCATCAGCCCCAGCATTTT.

As regards this clonotype: Given a much more abundant clone one base away, this may be a read error. This sequence joins TRBV12-3 or TRBV12-4 and TRBJ1-2; D is unclear. V was trimmed by 10 bases and J by 6 bases, leaving 18 bases between them. The CDR3 sequence is 13 residues long. The CDR3 is CATQQRSLNGYTF. In DNA, the CDR3 is TGTGCCACCCAACAACGATCTCTCAATGGCTACACCTTC.

This clonotype is labeled as medium-sized. The chain links TRBV6-5 to TRBJ1-1; D not certain. CDR1 MNHEY and CDR2 SVGAGI come from the germline V gene. This CDR3 is 13 amino acids long. Deletions cut 6 bases from V and 3 bases from J, with 11 bases between. CDR3 residues: CASRESGDTEAFF. CDR3 nucleotides: TGTGCCAGCAGGGAATCCGGGGACACTGAAGCTTTCTTT.

The J gene is TRBJ1-1, the V gene TRBV12-3 or TRBV12-4; possibly TRBD1 for D (5 bases). Between the trimmed V and J ends, which lost 5 bases and 8 bases, there was a span of 15 bases. This CDR3 comprises 13 residues. Here the CDR3 reads CASSMGDLHEAFF. The CDR3 bases are TGTGCCAGCAGTATGGGGGACTTACACGAAGCTTTCTTT.

By sample fraction, this clonotype is large. The CDR3 spells CASSLEASTYEQYF. CDR3 nucleotide sequence: TGTGCCAGCAGCTTGGAGGCCAGTACCTACGAGCAGTACTTC. V is TRBV5-6 and J is TRBJ2-7; the D is unclear. Trimming took off 0 bases at V and 2 bases at J, with 9 bases between the two ends. Germline values: CDR1 SGHDT, CDR2 YYEEEE. The CDR3 loop spans 14 amino acids. Full variable domain (missing parts from reference TRBV5-6 and TRBJ2-7): DAGVTQSPTHLIKTRGQQVTLRCSPKSGHDTVSWYQQALGQGPQFIFQYYEEEERQRGNFPDRFSGHQFPNYSSELNVNALLLGDSALYLCASSLEASTYEQYFGPGTRLTVT.

The chain joins TRBV12-3 or TRBV12-4 to TRBJ2-3; possibly TRBD2 for D (5 bases). This CDR3 region has 15 residues. The V end lost 6 bases, the J end lost 3 bases, and 16 bases lay between the germline ends. The CDR3 DNA reads as TGTGCCAGCAGCGCCGGAGGACTTCAAACAGATACGCAGTATTTT. It yields the protein CASSAGGLQTDTQYF.

Comment on this clonotype: This may be a read error: a much more frequent sequence differs by one nucleotide. The V gene is TRBV6-1, the J gene TRBJ2-7; TRBD1 agrees at 7 bases. Germline CDR1 reads MNHNS; CDR2 reads SASEGT. J was trimmed by 0 bases and V by 5 bases; bases with no gene match: 4. This CDR3 contains 14 residues. This CDR3 is CASSLDRPSYEQYF. The DNA for the CDR3 is TGTGCCAGCAGTTTGGACAGGCCCTCCTACGAGCAGTACTTC.

V usage is TRBV20-1 and J usage is TRBJ2-7; weak D call: TRBD2 (5 bases). In germline, CDR1 is DFQATT, CDR2 SNEGSKA (reference sequence). CDR3 length equals 13 residues. V shed 3 bases and J shed 1 base, with 10 bases lying between them. As DNA, the CDR3 is TGCAGTGCTAGTGGCGAGGGATCCTACGAGCAGTACTTC. Encoded protein: CSASGEGSYEQYF.

Relative to its sample, this clonotype is large (0.1 to 1%). The J gene is TRBJ2-7, the V gene TRBV12-3 or TRBV12-4; TRBD1 agrees at 7 bases. Trimming took 5 bases from V and 3 from J; bases not matched to a gene: 4. The CDR3 is 13 amino acids. The CDR3 loop reads CASSKGADYEQYF. DNA of the CDR3: TGTGCCAGCAGTAAGGGGGCCGACTACGAGCAGTACTTC.

The chain carries TRBV12-3 or TRBV12-4 and TRBJ2-3; D is undetermined. The CDR3 contains 13 residues. V was shortened by 3 bases and J by 4 bases, with 8 bases between the two germline ends. CDR3 DNA sequence: TGTGCCAGCAGTTTTAGCCCCCCAGATACGCAGTATTTT. This sequence encodes CASSFSPPDTQYF.

This clonotype was detected a few times. The rearrangement links TRBV12-3 or TRBV12-4 to TRBJ2-5; no firm D call. The CDR3 length is 13 residues. The ends were cut back, 8 bases at V and 0 bases at J, with 10 bases in the middle. The chain's CDR3 is CASGTVNQETQYF. The CDR3 coding sequence is TGTGCCAGCGGCACGGTTAACCAAGAGACCCAGTACTTC.

The V call is TRBV7-2, the J call TRBJ2-7; unclear D gene. The CDR3 consists of 13 residues. V was cut by 0 bases and J by 5 bases, with 8 bases left in between. Germline V gene sequence: CDR1 SGHTA, CDR2 FQGNSA. For the CDR3, the DNA is TGTGCCAGCAGCTTAGCTGGTTCTAACGAGCAGTACTTC. Amino acid sequence: CASSLAGSNEQYF.

This clonotype is categorized as large. The chain has TRBV6-5 and TRBJ2-5; D remains ambiguous. Trimming left V 1 base short and J 3 bases short, with 6 bases between. CDR3 size: 13 residues. Germline V CDR1 and CDR2: MNHEY, SVGAGI. The CDR3 DNA is TGTGCCAGCAGTTACTTGTGGGAAGAGACCCAGTACTTC. It yields the protein CASSYLWEETQYF.

The sample holds a few counts of this clonotype. V usage is TRBV12-3 or TRBV12-4 and J usage is TRBJ2-5; 12 positions match TRBD2. J gave up 1 base and V 2 bases, and 20 bases lay outside the gene matches. CDR3 length: 22 residues. As DNA, the CDR3 is TGTGCCAGCAGTTTAAGGGGGCTAGCGGGGGGGGACCTCAATCGGGCCCAAGAGACCCAGTACTTC. Translating it yields CASSLRGLAGGDLNRAQETQYF.

This clonotype was counted between two and nine times. V gene TRBV20-1 combines with J gene TRBJ2-5; 11 bases map to TRBD2. Germline assignment: CDR1 DFQATT and CDR2 SNEGSKA (reference sequence). V was clipped by 6 bases and J by 1 base; unmatched bases: 1. The CDR3 consists of 13 residues. The DNA for the CDR3 is TGCAGTGCAGGACTAGCGGGCCAAGAGACCCAGTACTTC. This translates into CSAGLAGQETQYF.

This clonotype is large by share. V and J are TRBV19 and TRBJ2-5; D call uncertain. The CDR3 covers 12 residues. The V end was cut by 3 bases, the J end by 2 bases, with 4 bases between. CDR1 is LNHDA and CDR2 is SQIVND in the germline V gene (reference sequence). The CDR3 is CASSMGQETQYF. The CDR3, as DNA: TGTGCCAGTAGTATGGGGCAAGAGACCCAGTACTTC.